The clone carrying this TCR beta chain has more than one count but fewer than ten. This sample was included in a study of response to subunit inactivated influenza vaccine. V was pared by 7 bases and J by 6 bases, with 36 bases between. CDR3 length: 21 residues. In germline, CDR1 is MDHEN, CDR2 SYDVKM. TCRdb reprocessed the RT-PCR reads with MiXCR, giving one entry per CDR3 protein. The table has around 750,000 distinct CDR3 sequences, about 20% seen once. This sequence joins TRBV28 and TRBJ2-2; D gene ambiguous. The starting material was PBMCs from blood, obtained roughly 5 days after vaccination. The receptor was isolated from a man aged 45-65 years who received an inactivated influenza vaccine. CDR3 bases: TGTGCCAGCAATAAGGGCCCTTCGCTCACTAAAGGGTCTCGTTCGGCCGGGGAGCTGTTTTTT. This encodes CASNKGPSLTKGSRSAGELFF.